This T cell receptor (beta chain) emerged from a study of cytomegalovirus exposure and HLA in healthy donors. Study outcomes and limitations: Reports credit the classifier with highly specific, highly sensitive diagnosis of cytomegalovirus status.

Trimming removed 2 bases from V and 3 bases from J; junction bases left unmatched: 3. The CDR3 is 15 residues long. CDR1 and CDR2 (germline): MRHNA, SNTAGT. Points on this clone: Its cognate antigen is unknown.

The PCR used 60 Vbeta and 13 Jbeta primers. The method was immunoSEQ multiplex PCR; TCRdb's version includes in-frame clones alone and lacks a portion of them. The sample comprises tens of thousands of clones, about 70% of which are singletons, and about 3.3% rests with the top ten. The clonotype was recovered from a man younger than 35 in good health and CMV-seronegative. The rearrangement links TRBV6-4 to TRBJ2-3, with TRBD2 matching over 9 bases. The sample consisted of PBMCs. The CDR3 DNA reads TGTGCCAGCAGTGACGCGGGGGGGCGAACAGATACGCAGTATTTT. This gives the protein CASSDAGGRTDTQYF.